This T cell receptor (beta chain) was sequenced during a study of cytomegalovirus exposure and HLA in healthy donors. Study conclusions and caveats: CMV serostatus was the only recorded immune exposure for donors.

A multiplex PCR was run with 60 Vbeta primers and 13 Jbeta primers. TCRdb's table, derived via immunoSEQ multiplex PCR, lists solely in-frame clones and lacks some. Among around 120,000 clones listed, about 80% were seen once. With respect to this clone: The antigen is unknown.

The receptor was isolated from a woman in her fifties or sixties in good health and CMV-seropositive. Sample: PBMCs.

The CDR3 DNA reads TGTGCCATCAGTGACCACGACGGGAGCGGGAGGAGCACAGATACGCAGTATTTT. This translates into CAISDHDGSGRSTDTQYF. V is TRBV10-3 and J is TRBJ2-3, with 9 bases aligning to TRBD2. Germline V CDR1 and CDR2: ENHRY, SYGVKD. There are 18 residues in the CDR3. The J segment lost 0 bases and the V segment lost 3 bases, leaving 10 bases of the junction unmatched.